What follows is one TCR beta chain and its context. Its antigen is currently unknown. These data come from a study of long-term antiretroviral therapy in people with HIV. Findings of the study overall: The range of CDR3 lengths in HIV repertoires proved narrower than that found in controls.

It was version v3.0 of the immunoSEQ assay that was run at survey level. The assay was immunoSEQ multiplex PCR, and TCRdb's table has in-frame clones only and misses some. The sample includes 20,000 to 25,000 clones, 81% of them seen just once. V lost 6 bases to trimming and J lost 4 bases, with 12 bases between them. The CDR3 totals 13 residues. Germline CDR1 is MNHEY and CDR2 is SVGAGI. The receptor was isolated from a man between 35 and 55 years old with HIV. This chain connects TRBV6-5 to TRBJ1-1; weak D call: TRBD1 (5 bases). The input for sequencing was unsorted PBMCs, taken 0.1 years before starting antiretroviral therapy. The CDR3 bases are TGTGCCAGCAGCCATGGGACTCTCACTGAAGCTTTCTTT. As protein: CASSHGTLTEAFF.